A single T cell receptor (beta chain) is shown here with its context. The data belong to a study of long-term antiretroviral therapy in people with HIV. About the research overall: The earliest samples predate the 2015 immediate-ART recommendation by about a decade.

Run at survey level, the immunoSEQ assay was version v3.0. Per-sample TRB depth target: roughly 35,000-55,000 T-cell genomes. The method was immunoSEQ multiplex PCR; TCRdb's version includes in-frame clones alone and lacks a portion of them. The repertoire holds roughly 32,000 clones, with roughly 97% as singletons. Per individual, the PBMC samples numbered at least one pre-ART and at least two post-ART. There were about 0.95-11 million cryopreserved PBMC in the samples before DNA extraction. V gave up 7 bases and J gave up 2 bases, with 11 bases separating them. The length of the CDR3 is 14 residues. Germline assignment: CDR1 MRHNA and CDR2 SNTAGT.

This clonotype was obtained from a man under 40 with HIV. V is TRBV6-4 and J is TRBJ2-2, with unresolved D. The source material was unsorted PBMCs, sampled 7.6 years after starting antiretroviral therapy. The CDR3 protein is CASKSQTNTGELFF. CDR3 nucleotides: TGTGCCAGCAAAAGCCAAACCAACACCGGGGAGCTGTTTTTT.